This section outlines one T cell receptor (beta chain) sequence together with its context. What it binds is unknown. These data belong to a study of T cells in Graves' hyperthyroidism and ophthalmopathy. Study-level points and caveats: Median prediction lead before ophthalmopathy onset was roughly 6 months with the model. From stable hyperthyroidism, ophthalmopathy was set apart by a 13 V-J model.

TCR beta CDR3 sequences were amplified from RNA transcripts. The HTBI primer set was used in a first-round RT-PCR of the TCR CDR3. TCRdb fed the multiplex PCR reads into MiXCR, producing one record per CDR3 protein. Among fewer than 500,000 distinct CDR3 sequences listed, roughly 14% were seen once. The hyperthyroidism patients had all been newly diagnosed, and their disease duration was under 2 months. Their ages ranged from 18 to 65 years. The PBMCs were taken from about 9.7 ml of fresh peripheral blood. CDR1 and CDR2 (germline): MDHEN, SYDVKM. V shed 6 bases, J shed 13 bases, and the junction held 5 bases outside the gene matches. This CDR3 contains 11 residues.

The receptor comes from a man aged 25 to 40 with Graves' hyperthyroidism that later progressed to Graves' ophthalmopathy. This rearrangement joins TRBV28 to TRBJ2-5; 10 bases are shared with TRBD1. The specimen sequenced was blood. In DNA, the CDR3 is TGTGCCAGCAGCAATCGGGACAGGGGGTACTTC. Its translation: CASSNRDRGYF.